What follows describes a single T cell receptor beta chain. These data come from a study of cytomegalovirus exposure and HLA in healthy donors. The CDR3 runs 16 residues. The V and J ends lost 0 bases and 1 base respectively, with 12 bases between them. The V gene's germline CDR1 is SGDLS and CDR2 YYNGEE. The study ran its PCR with 60 Vbeta and 13 Jbeta primers. Clones were sequenced by immunoSEQ multiplex PCR, and TCRdb holds only the in-frame ones, with some missing. The table lists about 130,000 clones, roughly 78% of them singletons. The chain employs TRBV9 and TRBJ2-3; tentative D call: TRBD2 (5 bases). Sequencing was done on a sample of PBMCs. This TCR derives from a man aged 25 to 40 in good health and CMV-seronegative. CDR3 sequence: CASSVGNGIGTDTQYF. The CDR3 bases are TGTGCCAGCAGCGTAGGGAACGGGATCGGCACAGATACGCAGTATTTT.